One sample yielded the 23 T cell receptor beta chains listed below, sequenced in a study of beta chain features in type 1 diabetes. Points from the study as a whole: Among all four CD4+ subsets, Type 1 diabetes patients had TCRB CDR3s that were moderately but significantly shorter.

These receptors lack a known antigen. Reverse transcribing all isolated RNA meant expressed TCRB transcripts were sequenced. Produced via immunoSEQ multiplex PCR; TCRdb's table is partial and in-frame only. The sample carries fewer than 450,000 clones, 13% recorded once. What was sequenced was naive CD4+ T cells from blood. These receptors originate from a woman aged 18-29 years with type 1 diabetes.

The chain carries TRBV5-1 and TRBJ2-1, with TRBD2 identical over 8 bases. This CDR3 comprises 18 residues. Trimming removed 4 bases from V and 2 bases from J; junction bases left unmatched: 14. In germline, CDR1 is SGHRS, CDR2 YFSETQ. CDR3 amino acids: CASSLEMSSGAPYNEQFF. The CDR3 bases are TGCGCCAGCAGCCTGGAAATGAGTAGCGGGGCCCCCTACAATGAGCAGTTCTTC.

This clone was found a few times. The rearrangement uses TRBV18 and TRBJ2-7; 11 nucleotides match TRBD2. The CDR3 loop spans 19 amino acids. Germline values: CDR1 KGHSH, CDR2 LQKENI. The junction had 19 bases not matched to a gene; V was cut back by 4 bases and J by 5 bases. CDR3 residues: CASSQGVGTTSGTLNEQYV. For the CDR3, the DNA is TGTGCCAGCTCACAGGGAGTCGGGACGACTAGCGGGACCCTTAACGAGCAGTACGTC.

The gene calls are TRBV6-5 and TRBJ1-1; D unclear. The CDR3 sequence is 14 residues long. The ends were cut back, 2 bases at V and 4 bases at J, with 11 bases in the middle. Germline V gene data show CDR1 as MNHEY and CDR2 as SVGAGI. DNA of the CDR3: TGTGCCAGCAGTTACGAGGCGGCGGGCACTGAAGCTTTCTTT. Amino acids: CASSYEAAGTEAFF.

The chain joins TRBV5-1 to TRBJ2-3; 8 bases agree with TRBD2. The V gene end was trimmed by 0 bases and the J gene end by 3 bases; junction bases not matched to a gene: 3. The CDR3 consists of 15 residues. The germline gives CDR1 SGHRS, CDR2 YFSETQ. The CDR3 nucleotides read TGCGCCAGCAGCTTGGCTAGCGGGCTTACAGATACGCAGTATTTT. It encodes CASSLASGLTDTQYF.

This clone has more than one count but fewer than ten. The rearrangement links TRBV4-1 to TRBJ2-7, with D possibly matching TRBD2 (5 bases). V lost 1 base and J lost 2, with 21 bases in between. This CDR3 region has 18 residues. CDR1 and CDR2 from the germline V gene are MGHRA and YSYEKL. CDR3 residues: CASSQGKGVGRPPYEQYF. The CDR3 nucleotides read TGCGCCAGCAGCCAAGGAAAGGGAGTTGGGCGGCCGCCCTACGAGCAGTACTTC.

In its sample, this clone was seen a few times. The chain combines TRBV7-3 with TRBJ2-1, with 10 bases that match TRBD2. The CDR3 sequence is 17 residues long. Germline loops: CDR1 SGHTA, CDR2 FQGTGA. V lost 5 bases, J lost 3 bases, and 10 bases stayed unmatched. CDR3 in amino acids: CASSRNGASGSYNEQFF. The CDR3 nucleotides read TGTGCCAGCAGCCGTAATGGGGCTAGCGGGAGCTACAATGAGCAGTTCTTC. The full variable domain, completed using reference TRBV7-3 and TRBJ2-1, is GAGVSQTPSNKVTEKGKYVELRCDPISGHTALYWYRQSLGQGPEFLIYFQGTGAADDSGLPNDRFFAVRPEGSVSTLKIQRTERGDSAVYLCASSRNGASGSYNEQFFGPGTRLTVL.

This clone came up a few times. This chain uses TRBV11-2 with TRBJ2-5; D gene ambiguous. The germline V and J ends were trimmed by 5 bases and 2 bases, with 6 bases remaining between them. The V gene's germline CDR1 is SGHAT and CDR2 FQNNGV. The CDR3 totals 12 residues. The CDR3 DNA reads TGTGCCAGCAGCCAAAAACAAGAGACCCAGTACTTC. Its protein is CASSQKQETQYF.

This clone occurred once. The chain couples TRBV4-1 to TRBJ2-3; perhaps TRBD1 as D (5 bases). Trimming took 1 base from V and 0 from J, leaving 11 bases between them. The CDR3 spans 16 residues. The germline V gene has CDR1 MGHRA and CDR2 YSYEKL. The CDR3 reads CASSQGEGASTDTQYF. CDR3 DNA: TGCGCCAGCAGCCAAGGGGAAGGGGCGAGCACAGATACGCAGTATTTT.

This clone has more than one count but fewer than ten. This chain uses TRBV7-6 with TRBJ2-5; TRBD1 matches at 7 bases. V shed 5 bases and J 2 bases; nucleotides not matched to a gene: 5. This CDR3 has 14 residues. Germline V CDR1 and CDR2: SGHVS, FNYEAQ. Here the CDR3 DNA reads TGTGCCAGCAGCCCCCCGGGACAGCAAGAGACCCAGTACTTC. Translating it yields CASSPPGQQETQYF. Combining the CDR3 with reference TRBV7-6 and TRBJ2-5 gives the whole variable domain GAGVSQSPRYKVTKRGQDVALRCDPISGHVSLYWYRQALGQGPEFLTYFNYEAQQDKSGLPNDRFSAERPEGSISTLTIQRTEQRDSAMYRCASSPPGQQETQYFGPGTRLLVL.

The rearrangement links TRBV7-2 to TRBJ2-3; maybe TRBD1 (6 bases). Per germline, CDR1 SGHTA and CDR2 FQGNSA. Between the trimmed V and J ends, which lost 3 bases and 7 bases, there was a span of 8 bases. This CDR3 region has 12 residues. CDR3 in amino acids: CASSLDSHTQYF. For the CDR3, the DNA is TGTGCCAGCAGCTTGGACAGCCATACGCAGTATTTT.

V and J are TRBV7-8 and TRBJ1-1, with D possibly matching TRBD1 (6 bases). The V end was cut by 5 bases, the J end by 4 bases, with 14 bases between. Germline CDR1 is SGHVS and CDR2 is FQNEAQ. The CDR3 contains 14 residues. The CDR3: CASSQNRAGTEAFF. In DNA, the CDR3 is TGTGCCAGCAGCCAGAACAGGGCCGGCACTGAAGCTTTCTTT.

The V call is TRBV30, the J call TRBJ1-1; 10 nucleotides agree with TRBD1. The V gene's germline CDR1 is GTSNPN and CDR2 SVGIG (reference sequence). The ends lost 0 bases at V and 11 bases at J; junction bases unmatched: 6. The CDR3 sequence is 13 residues long. Here the CDR3 DNA reads TGTGCCTGGAGTGTATCCGGGACAGGGGACGCTTTCTTT. Amino acids: CAWSVSGTGDAFF. Looking up the rest from reference TRBV30 and TRBJ1-1 gives the full variable domain: SQTIHQWPATLVQPVGSPLSLECTVEGTSNPNLYWYRQAAGRGLQLLFYSVGIGQISSEVPQNLSASRPQDRQFILSSKKLLLSDSGFYLCAWSVSGTGDAFFGQGTRLTVV.

The chain links TRBV11-3 to TRBJ2-1; 10 bases are a match to TRBD2. In germline, CDR1 is SGHNT, CDR2 YENEEA. V was pared by 4 bases and J by 8 bases, with 8 bases of the junction left unmatched. CDR3 length: 15 residues. The CDR3 DNA reads TGTGCCAGCAGCTGGATAGCGGGAGGTAATTATGAGCAGTTCTTC. Amino acid sequence: CASSWIAGGNYEQFF.

This CDR3 is CASSLGTGSRNEQFF. DNA of the CDR3: TGTGCCAGCAGCTTGGGTACAGGTAGTAGGAATGAGCAGTTCTTC. The chain combines TRBV5-6 with TRBJ2-1, with a tentative D call TRBD1 (5 bases). The CDR3 is 15 residues long. Trimming took off 0 bases at V and 7 bases at J, with 14 bases between the two ends. In germline, CDR1 is SGHDT, CDR2 YYEEEE.

The rearrangement uses TRBV4-3 and TRBJ2-1; 7 positions match TRBD2. There are 12 residues in the CDR3. Germline-derived CDR1 and CDR2 are LGHNA and YSLEER. Trimming removed 1 base from V and 12 bases from J; junction bases left unmatched: 3. The CDR3 reads CASSQVGTMQFF. The DNA for the CDR3 is TGCGCCAGCAGCCAAGTCGGGACTATGCAGTTCTTC.

This clone was detected only a few times. This chain joins TRBV4-3 and TRBJ1-1; D is uncertain. V was shortened by 1 base and J by 1 base, with 7 bases between the two germline ends. CDR3 length: 14 amino acids. Germline-derived CDR1 and CDR2 are LGHNA and YSLEER. DNA of the CDR3: TGCGCCAGCAGCCAAGCCACGGGGAACACTGAAGCTTTCTTT. Translated, it gives CASSQATGNTEAFF.

This chain links TRBV15 with TRBJ2-5; D possibly corresponds to TRBD1 (5 bases). The CDR3 length is 16 residues. Between the trimmed V and J ends, which lost 0 bases and 1 base, there was a span of 12 bases. Germline-derived CDR1 and CDR2 are LNHNV and YYDKDF (reference sequence). The CDR3 sequence: CATSRERGLTQETQYF. CDR3 nucleotides: TGTGCCACCAGCAGAGAAAGGGGTCTAACCCAAGAGACCCAGTACTTC.

J is TRBJ1-1 and V is TRBV6-7; D possibly corresponds to TRBD1 (6 bases). TRBV6-7 is reported as an ORF; its role is uncertain. The V and J ends lost 9 bases and 3 bases respectively, with 11 bases between them. CDR3 length equals 12 residues. In nucleotides, the CDR3 is TGTGCCAGACAGAACAGGGACACTGAAGCTTTCTTT. It specifies CARQNRDTEAFF.

V and J are TRBV28 and TRBJ2-7; TRBD1 matches 10 bases. CDR3 length equals 13 residues. The V gene end was trimmed by 5 bases and the J gene end by 5 bases; junction bases not matched to a gene: 3. The germline V gene encodes CDR1 MDHEN and CDR2 SYDVKM. The CDR3 region has the DNA TGTGCCAGCAGTACAGGACAGGGGGACGAGCAGTACGTC. It yields the protein CASSTGQGDEQYV.

This chain uses TRBV18 with TRBJ2-3; TRBD1 matches at 7 bases. Trimming cost V 1 base and J 1 base; bases outside gene matches: 2. Germline assignment: CDR1 KGHSH and CDR2 LQKENI. This CDR3 is 15 amino acids long. CDR3 region: CASSPRQGGTDTQYF. The DNA for the CDR3 is TGTGCCAGCTCACCACGCCAGGGGGGCACAGATACGCAGTATTTT.

This clone appeared a few times. V is TRBV15 and J is TRBJ2-7, with D perhaps TRBD1 (5 bases). The V gene lost 8 bases and the J gene lost 5 bases, with 10 bases spanning the gap. Germline CDR1 reads LNHNV; CDR2 reads YYDKDF (reference sequence). This CDR3 contains 11 residues. The CDR3 region is CATQGYNEQYF. The CDR3 coding sequence is TGTGCCACCCAGGGTTATAACGAGCAGTACTTC.

The chain links TRBV5-1 to TRBJ2-1, with 9 bases fitting TRBD2. The V segment lost 0 bases and the J segment 8 bases; nucleotides outside the gene matches: 9. The length of the CDR3 is 16 residues. Germline CDR1 reads SGHRS; CDR2 reads YFSETQ. CDR3 coding DNA: TGCGCCAGCAGCTTGGTGGGTAGCGGGAGTTCGGATGAGCAGTTCTTC. Translation: CASSLVGSGSSDEQFF.

The chain links TRBV27 to TRBJ2-7, with 11 positions matching TRBD2. The CDR3 consists of 15 residues. Trimming at V came to 4 bases and at J to 3 bases, leaving 5 bases not matched to a gene. The germline V gene encodes CDR1 MNHEY and CDR2 SMNVEV (reference sequence). The CDR3 here is CASSYLAGGSYEQYF. The CDR3 DNA follows: TGTGCCAGCAGTTACCTAGCGGGAGGCAGCTACGAGCAGTACTTC.